These T cell receptor beta chains were read from a single sample in a study of blood T cell repertoires in COVID-19. The protocol was immunoSEQ multiplex PCR, while the TCRdb copy is restricted to in-frame clones and leaves out a portion. The table lists some 300,000 clones, 70% to 90% of them singletons, with 6.3% in the top ten. Sequencing was done on a sample of peripheral blood. These TCRs come from a woman aged 50 to 60 with COVID-19, enrolled during active disease. Each CDR3 is given with its conserved first and last residue. A D gene is named only where the DNA matches it firmly. Rows may omit the clone size; those that give it use once, few, many or a size class.

j_gene,d_gene,v_gene,abundance,CDR3nt,CDR3aa
TRBJ1-2,TRBD1,TRBV9,-,TGTGCCAGCAGCGGGACCCGGGACAGCATCTATGGCTACACCTTC,CASSGTRDSIYGYTF
TRBJ2-7,TRBD1,TRBV10-3,once,TGTGCCATCGCCGGGACAGGGGGCTACGAGCAGTACTTC,CAIAGTGGYEQYF
TRBJ2-7,TRBD1,TRBV6-5,-,TGTGCCAGCAGGGGGACAGGGGACTCCTACGAGCAGTACTTC,CASRGTGDSYEQYF
TRBJ2-7,TRBD1,TRBV29-1,-,TGCAGCGTCTCGGGACAGGCCTACGAGCAGTACTTC,CSVSGQAYEQYF
TRBJ2-7,TRBD1,TRBV7-9,-,TGTGCCAGCAGCTTATATCGTCAGGGGGTGACTTACGAGCAGTACTTC,CASSLYRQGVTYEQYF
TRBJ2-5,TRBD1,TRBV5-1,-,TGCGCCAGCAGCTCCACCCAGGGGGCGAGGGAGACCCAGTACTTC,CASSSTQGARETQYF
TRBJ2-7,TRBD1,TRBV19,-,TGTGCCATAGGGACAGGGGGAAACGAGCAGTACTTC,CAIGTGGNEQYF
TRBJ1-6,TRBD1,TRBV30,-,TGTGCCTGGAGCATAGACAGGGGAAATTCACCCCTCCACTTT,CAWSIDRGNSPLHF
TRBJ2-6,-,TRBV10-1,once,TGCGCCAGCTCTACCGGAGGGACCGGGGCCAACGTCCTGACTTTC,CASSTGGTGANVLTF
TRBJ2-1,TRBD2,TRBV7-9,-,TGTGCCAGCAGCCCCGTGAGCGGGAACTCCTACAATGAGCAGTTCTTC,CASSPVSGNSYNEQFF
TRBJ1-3,-,TRBV5-8,few,TGTGCCAGCAGCTCGACAGTCCTTGGACCTGGAAACACCATATATTTT,CASSSTVLGPGNTIYF
TRBJ2-7,TRBD1,TRBV28,once,TGTGCCAGCAGTTTATGGATGGGACAGGGGGTCTACGAGCAGTACTTC,CASSLWMGQGVYEQYF
TRBJ2-5,-,TRBV18,once,TGTGCCAGCGACCCAGGTGGCGAGACCCAGTACTTC,CASDPGGETQYF
TRBJ1-2,-,TRBV5-1,-,TGCGCCAGCAGCTTGGTTGGCAGGGGAACATATGGCTACACCTTC,CASSLVGRGTYGYTF
TRBJ2-3,-,TRBV7-7,-,TGTGCCAGCAGCCCAGGGTCAGATACGCAGTATTTT,CASSPGSDTQYF
TRBJ1-6,TRBD1,TRBV27,few,TGTGCCAGCAGCATAAGGACAGGCGGATCACCCCTCCACTTT,CASSIRTGGSPLHF
TRBJ2-2,TRBD2,TRBV4-2,-,TGTGCCAGCAGCCAAGCCCCCTTTTTAGCGGGAGGTGATGGGACCGGGGAGCTGTTTTTT,CASSQAPFLAGGDGTGELFF
TRBJ1-3,-,TRBV5-4,-,TGTGCCAGCAGCTTGGGGTCCCGGTACTCTGGAAACACCATATATTTT,CASSLGSRYSGNTIYF
TRBJ2-5,TRBD2,TRBV14,once,TGTGCCAGCAGCCACGACCCCCTAGCGGGAGGAATTCAAGAGACCCAGTACTTC,CASSHDPLAGGIQETQYF
TRBJ1-2,-,TRBV5-4,few,TGTGCCACCACCAGAGACACACAGGCGATCATCTATGGCTACACCTTC,CATTRDTQAIIYGYTF
TRBJ1-1,-,TRBV9,-,TGTGCCAGCAGCGCTTGGGAGGGAGGCACTGAAGCTTTCTTT,CASSAWEGGTEAFF
TRBJ2-1,-,TRBV7-9,-,TGTGCCAGCAGCTTAGGGAGCAATGAGCAGTTCTTC,CASSLGSNEQFF
TRBJ2-1,TRBD2,TRBV4-1,few,TGCGCCAGCAGCCAAGTAACAGGAGCGGGAGGTGAGCAGTTCTTC,CASSQVTGAGGEQFF
TRBJ2-7,-,TRBV6-6,-,TGTGCCAGCAGTTACTCGTCCCCCAGTTTTACCTACGAGCAGTACTTC,CASSYSSPSFTYEQYF
TRBJ2-6,TRBD1,TRBV27,-,TGTGCCAGCAGTTCAGGACAGGGGCTCTCTGGGGCCAACGTCCTGACTTTC,CASSSGQGLSGANVLTF
TRBJ2-7,TRBD1,TRBV6-5,-,TGTGCCAGCAACAGACAGGGAACCTACGAGCAGTACTTC,CASNRQGTYEQYF
TRBJ2-4,-,TRBV4-3,-,TGCGCCAGCAGCCAAACAACAGTCGAAAACATTCAGTACTTC,CASSQTTVENIQYF
TRBJ2-1,-,TRBV9,-,TGTGCCAGCAGCGTAGTTTCAGGGCCGTCCTACAATGAGCAGTTCTTC,CASSVVSGPSYNEQFF
TRBJ1-3,TRBD1,TRBV9,-,TGTGCCAGCAGCGTAACAGGGGGTATAGGTTTTGGAAACACCATATATTTT,CASSVTGGIGFGNTIYF
TRBJ2-5,TRBD1,TRBV2,-,TGTGCCAGCAGCGGACGTTCGGGTCAGGGGGCGGGAGAGACCCAGTACTTC,CASSGRSGQGAGETQYF
TRBJ2-1,-,TRBV6-5,-,TGTGCCAGCAGTTACTCGACTAGATACAATGAGCAGTTCTTC,CASSYSTRYNEQFF
TRBJ2-1,-,TRBV6-5,once,TGTGCCACCCGGGGAGAGAGTACCTACAATGAGCAGTTCTTC,CATRGESTYNEQFF
TRBJ2-7,TRBD1,TRBV4-1,-,TGCGCCAGCAGCCAAGCTCCGGGACAGAATTACGAGCAGTACTTC,CASSQAPGQNYEQYF
TRBJ2-7,-,TRBV7-8,-,TGTGCCAGCAGCTTATCGTCCAGGGACACCTACGAGCAGTACTTC,CASSLSSRDTYEQYF
TRBJ1-3,TRBD1,TRBV6-5,-,TGTGCCACGGCCAGAGGGGGCGTTGGAAACACCATATATTTT,CATARGGVGNTIYF
TRBJ2-3,-,TRBV19,once,TGTGCCAGTCAAGACAGCTTTTCTAGCACAGATACGCAGTATTTT,CASQDSFSSTDTQYF
TRBJ1-4,-,TRBV4-1,-,TGCGCCAGCAGCCAAGGGAGGGCCCGGGAGGAAAAACTGTTTTTT,CASSQGRAREEKLFF
TRBJ1-4,-,TRBV7-2,-,TGTGCCAGCAGCTTAGGAGGGAAACTGTTTTTT,CASSLGGKLFF
TRBJ2-1,TRBD2,TRBV27,-,TGTGCCAGCAGGCGGGACTATGGTTACAATGAGCAGTTCTTC,CASRRDYGYNEQFF
TRBJ1-2,TRBD1,TRBV7-9,-,TGTGCCAGCAGCTTACCGGGACAGGTCGGGGGCTACACCTTC,CASSLPGQVGGYTF
TRBJ1-4,TRBD1,TRBV7-8,-,TGTGCCAGCAGCTTAAACAGGGGTGGCTCGGAAAAACTGTTTTTT,CASSLNRGGSEKLFF
TRBJ1-2,TRBD1,TRBV11-3,once,TGTGCCAGCAGCTGGGCCGTACCTAGGGACAGGGTCTATGGCTACACCTTC,CASSWAVPRDRVYGYTF
TRBJ1-2,-,TRBV27,-,TGTGCCAGCAGTTTATACGGGGAGAGGAACTATGGCTACACCTTC,CASSLYGERNYGYTF
TRBJ2-3,TRBD2,TRBV7-8,-,TGTGCCAGCAGCTGGGGGGGACTAGCGGGAGTCGAGGCGCAGTATTTT,CASSWGGLAGVEAQYF
TRBJ1-1,-,TRBV15,-,TGTGCCACCAGCAGAGTTCTCGGGGTGAACACTGAAGCTTTCTTT,CATSRVLGVNTEAFF
TRBJ2-3,TRBD2,TRBV5-4,-,TGTGCCAGCAGCTCTAGCGGGAGGAAGACAGATACGCAGTATTTT,CASSSSGRKTDTQYF
TRBJ2-7,-,TRBV16,-,TGTGCCAGCAGCCGTAACAGCTATAGCTCCTACGAGCAGTACTTC,CASSRNSYSSYEQYF
TRBJ2-2,-,TRBV19,-,TGTGCCAGTACCAGATGGAGTCCGAACACCGGGGAGCTGTTTTTT,CASTRWSPNTGELFF
TRBJ2-5,-,TRBV18,-,TGTGCCAGCTCACCACGGGACATCCGTCGAGGAGAGACCCAGTACTTC,CASSPRDIRRGETQYF
TRBJ1-6,-,TRBV5-1,-,TGCGCCAGCAGCTTGGTGACACCAGATAATTCACCCCTCCACTTT,CASSLVTPDNSPLHF
TRBJ2-7,-,TRBV6-5,-,TGTGCCAGCAGTTACCTGTCAGGGCCGTACGAGCAGTACTTC,CASSYLSGPYEQYF
TRBJ2-3,-,TRBV3-1/TRBV3-2,-,TGTGCCAGCAGCCAAGTAGCGCTTCTTCGCACAGATACGCAGTATTTT,CASSQVALLRTDTQYF
TRBJ1-2,-,TRBV10-3,-,TGTGCCATCAGTGAGTCCACAGGGTACGGCTACACCTTC,CAISESTGYGYTF
TRBJ1-2,-,TRBV7-9,-,TGTGCCAGCAGCTTTGACAGCCCCTATGGCTACACCTTC,CASSFDSPYGYTF
TRBJ2-7,-,TRBV24-1,-,TGTGCCACCAGTGACTCGGAACGGGGAAGCTACGAGCAGTACTTC,CATSDSERGSYEQYF
TRBJ1-5,-,TRBV20-1,-,TGCAGTGCTAGTAAAGCAGGCGTAGGACAGCCCCAGCATTTT,CSASKAGVGQPQHF
TRBJ2-7,TRBD2,TRBV5-1,-,TGCGCCAGCAGCTTGAGGCTAGCGGGAGATCCCTACGAGCAGTACTTC,CASSLRLAGDPYEQYF
TRBJ1-1,-,TRBV12-5,-,TGTGCTAGTGGTTTCCCACAGGGAGCCAACACTGAAGCTTTCTTT,CASGFPQGANTEAFF
TRBJ1-6,-,TRBV19,-,TGTGCCAGTAGTACAACAGGGAGTTTTTCCTATAATTCACCCCTCCACTTT,CASSTTGSFSYNSPLHF
TRBJ2-1,-,TRBV10-1,-,TGCGCCAGCAGTGTGGAGAGAGCGACGAGCTCCTACAATGAGCAGTTCTTC,CASSVERATSSYNEQFF